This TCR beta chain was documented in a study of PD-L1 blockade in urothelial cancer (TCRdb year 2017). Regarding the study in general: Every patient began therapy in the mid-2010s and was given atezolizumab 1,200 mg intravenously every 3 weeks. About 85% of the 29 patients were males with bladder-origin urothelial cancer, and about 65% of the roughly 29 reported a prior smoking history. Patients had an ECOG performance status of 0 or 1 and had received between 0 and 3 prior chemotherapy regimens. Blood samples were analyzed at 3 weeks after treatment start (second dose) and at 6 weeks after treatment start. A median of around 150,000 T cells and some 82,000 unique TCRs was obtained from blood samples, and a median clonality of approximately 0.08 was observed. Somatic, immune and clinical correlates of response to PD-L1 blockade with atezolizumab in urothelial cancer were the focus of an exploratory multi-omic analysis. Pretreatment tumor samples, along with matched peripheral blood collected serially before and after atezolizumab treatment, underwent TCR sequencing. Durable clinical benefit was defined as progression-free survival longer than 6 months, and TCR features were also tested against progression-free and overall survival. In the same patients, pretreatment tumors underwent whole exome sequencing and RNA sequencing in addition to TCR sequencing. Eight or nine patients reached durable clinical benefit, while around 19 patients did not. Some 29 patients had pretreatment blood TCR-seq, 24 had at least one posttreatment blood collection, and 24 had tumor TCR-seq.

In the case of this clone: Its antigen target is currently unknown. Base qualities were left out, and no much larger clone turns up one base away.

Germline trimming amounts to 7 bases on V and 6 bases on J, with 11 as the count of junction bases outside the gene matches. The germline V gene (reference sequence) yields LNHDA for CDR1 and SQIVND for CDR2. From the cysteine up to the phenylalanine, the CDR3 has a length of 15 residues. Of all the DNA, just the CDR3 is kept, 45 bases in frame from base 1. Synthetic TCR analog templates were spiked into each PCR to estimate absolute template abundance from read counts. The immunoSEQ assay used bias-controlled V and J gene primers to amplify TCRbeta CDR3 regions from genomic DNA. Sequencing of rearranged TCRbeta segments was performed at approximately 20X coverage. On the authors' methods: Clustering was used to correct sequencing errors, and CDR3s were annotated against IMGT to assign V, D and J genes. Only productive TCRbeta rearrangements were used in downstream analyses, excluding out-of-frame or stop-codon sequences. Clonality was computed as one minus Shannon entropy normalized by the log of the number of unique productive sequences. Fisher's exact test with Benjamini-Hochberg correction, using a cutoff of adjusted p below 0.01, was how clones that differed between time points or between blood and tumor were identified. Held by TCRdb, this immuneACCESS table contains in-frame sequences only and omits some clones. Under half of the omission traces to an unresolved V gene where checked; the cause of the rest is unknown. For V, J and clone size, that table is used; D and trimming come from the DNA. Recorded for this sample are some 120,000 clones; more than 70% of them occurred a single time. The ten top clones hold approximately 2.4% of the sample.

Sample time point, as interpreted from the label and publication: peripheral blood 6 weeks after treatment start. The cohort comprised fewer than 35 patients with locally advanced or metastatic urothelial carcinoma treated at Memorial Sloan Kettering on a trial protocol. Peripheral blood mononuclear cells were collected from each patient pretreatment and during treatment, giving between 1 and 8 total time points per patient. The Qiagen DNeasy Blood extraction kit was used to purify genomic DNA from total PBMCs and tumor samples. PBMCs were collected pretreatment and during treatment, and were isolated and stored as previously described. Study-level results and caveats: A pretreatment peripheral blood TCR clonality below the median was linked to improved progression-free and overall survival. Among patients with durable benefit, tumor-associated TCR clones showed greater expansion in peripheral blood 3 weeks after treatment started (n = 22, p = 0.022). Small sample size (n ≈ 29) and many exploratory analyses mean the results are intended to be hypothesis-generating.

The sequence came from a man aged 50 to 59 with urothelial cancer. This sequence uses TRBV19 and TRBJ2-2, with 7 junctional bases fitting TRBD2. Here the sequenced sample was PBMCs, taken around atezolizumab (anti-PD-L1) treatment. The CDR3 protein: CASTTGLVGSGELFF. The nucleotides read TGTGCCAGTACTACCGGACTAGTTGGTTCCGGGGAGCTGTTTTTT.